This T cell receptor (beta chain) appears in the sequencing data of a study of blood T cell repertoires in COVID-19. Background on the study: The United States, Italy and Spain provided the acute and convalescent COVID-19 samples.

This clone was counted only a few times. Deletions cut 3 bases from V and 5 bases from J, with 26 bases between. This CDR3 is 20 amino acids long. In germline, CDR1 is LGHNA, CDR2 YSLEER. Measured with immunoSEQ multiplex PCR; TCRdb has only the in-frame clones, and not every one. The sample yields 100,000 to 150,000 clones, roughly 83% seen once. Sequencing input: peripheral blood. The TCR comes from a human donor in a cohort sampled during active COVID-19. The genes are TRBV4-3 and TRBJ1-6; perhaps TRBD1 as D (6 bases). The CDR3 sequence: CASSQTYRSAGTFNNSPLHF. The CDR3 DNA reads as TGCGCCAGCAGCCAGACCTACAGGTCCGCCGGGACATTCAATAATTCACCCCTCCACTTT.